Following are 24 T cell receptor beta chains from one sample sequenced in a study of blood T cell repertoires in COVID-19. The method was immunoSEQ multiplex PCR; TCRdb's version includes in-frame clones alone and lacks a portion of them. The sample has a few hundred thousand clones, roughly 80% seen once. Specimen: peripheral blood. These TCRs come from a woman aged 65 to 85 with acute or convalescent COVID-19.

V and J are TRBV27 and TRBJ2-4; maybe TRBD1 (6 bases). Germline CDR1 and CDR2: MNHEY and SMNVEV (reference sequence). The ends were cut back, 4 bases at V and 2 bases at J, with 18 bases in the middle. This CDR3 region has 17 residues. CDR3 sequence reads: CASSSLPGTSSKNIQYF. The DNA for the CDR3 is TGTGCCAGCAGTTCACTACCCGGGACATCTTCCAAAAACATTCAGTACTTC.

V gene TRBV19 combines with J gene TRBJ1-1; TRBD1 agrees at 9 bases. Unmatched junction bases numbered 7, after V lost 10 bases and J lost 7 bases. From germline, CDR1 is LNHDA and CDR2 SQIVND (reference sequence). The CDR3 is 12 residues long. The CDR3 loop is CATGQGTNEAFF. The DNA of the CDR3 is TGTGCCACCGGACAGGGGACCAATGAAGCTTTCTTT.

The chain links TRBV5-6 to TRBJ2-3; perhaps TRBD1 as D (6 bases). The CDR3 is 15 residues long. Germline V gene lookup returns CDR1 SGHDT and CDR2 YYEEEE. V gave up 5 bases and J gave up 8 bases, with 21 bases separating them. CDR3 sequence: CASRVTGSAMATQYF. CDR3 DNA: TGTGCCAGCAGAGTTACAGGGAGTGCTATGGCTACGCAGTATTTT.

This clone has more than one count but fewer than ten. The chain employs TRBV7-9 and TRBJ2-7, with D maybe TRBD2 (6 bases). The CDR3 has 16 amino acids. CDR1 is SEHNR and CDR2 is FQNEAQ in the germline V gene (reference sequence). V dropped 5 bases and J dropped 0 bases, with 17 bases sitting between them. The CDR3 spells CASSPSPLGGSYEQYF. CDR3 DNA sequence: TGTGCCAGCAGCCCTAGTCCTCTCGGGGGCTCCTACGAGCAGTACTTC.

The sample holds a few counts of this clone. The CDR3 is CASSSTNQETQYF. DNA for the CDR3: TGTGCCAGCAGCTCTACGAACCAAGAGACCCAGTACTTC. This chain uses TRBV7-2 with TRBJ2-5; D is unclear. This CDR3 spans 13 amino acids. Trimming took 4 bases from V and 0 from J, leaving 6 bases between them. Germline CDR1 SGHTA, CDR2 FQGNSA.

The CDR3 region is CASRSSTGELFF. In DNA, the CDR3 is TGTGCCAGCAGATCGAGCACCGGGGAGCTGTTTTTT. The chain uses TRBV12-3 or TRBV12-4 and TRBJ2-2; D is ambiguous. The V end lost 6 bases, the J end lost 4 bases, and 6 bases lay between the germline ends. CDR3 length: 12 residues.

The chain recombines TRBV5-5 with TRBJ2-2, with D unclear. Trimming removed 3 bases at V and 7 bases at J, with 10 bases between. The CDR3 totals 13 residues. Germline V CDR1 and CDR2: SGHKS, YYEKEE (reference sequence). Here the CDR3 reads CASSSRIDGELFF. The CDR3 bases are TGTGCCAGCAGCTCCCGTATAGACGGGGAGCTGTTTTTT.

This chain connects TRBV10-2 to TRBJ2-5; 9 nucleotides agree with TRBD2. V shed 4 bases, J shed 4 bases, and the junction held 22 bases outside the gene matches. The CDR3 is made up of 20 amino acids. Germline CDR1 reads WSHSY; CDR2 reads SAAADI. The CDR3 spells CASSGSSGGPMKGPGETQYF. The CDR3 nucleotides are TGCGCCAGCAGTGGTTCGAGCGGGGGGCCTATGAAGGGGCCAGGAGAGACCCAGTACTTC.

The chain joins TRBV24-1 to TRBJ2-2; 7 bases fit TRBD2. Germline V CDR1 and CDR2: KGHDR, SFDVKD. Trimming cost V 10 bases and J 10 bases; bases outside gene matches: 14. The CDR3 consists of 14 residues. CDR3 in amino acids: CATGGSQNRKELFF. The CDR3 DNA is TGTGCCACGGGGGGGTCTCAGAACAGAAAGGAGCTGTTTTTT.

V gene TRBV25-1 combines with J gene TRBJ1-4, with D possibly matching TRBD1 (6 bases). CDR3 size: 14 residues. Germline-derived CDR1 and CDR2 are MGHDK and SYGVNS. V lost 4 bases to trimming and J lost 9 bases, with 15 bases between them. In nucleotides, the CDR3 is TGTGCCAGCAGTGGGGGGCAGTCAAGTCAAAAACTGTTTTTT. Translating it yields CASSGGQSSQKLFF.

The V gene is TRBV7-2, the J gene TRBJ1-1; D remains unclear. CDR1 is SGHTA, CDR2 FQGNSA, per germline. There are 14 residues in the CDR3. V lost 5 bases, J lost 0 bases, and 10 bases lay in between. The CDR3, as DNA: TGTGCCAGCAGCCCCAGGTCTATGAACACTGAAGCTTTCTTT. It codes for CASSPRSMNTEAFF.

In this sample, this clone turned up a few times. The CDR3 region is CASSLGPGDYEQYF. CDR3 bases: TGTGCCAGCAGCTTAGGTCCAGGGGACTACGAGCAGTACTTC. V usage is TRBV7-2 and J usage is TRBJ2-7, with D possibly TRBD1 on 6 matching bases. Germline lookup yields CDR1 SGHTA and CDR2 FQGNSA. This CDR3 has 14 amino acids. Between the trimmed V and J ends, which lost 1 base and 3 bases, there was a span of 10 bases.

This chain uses TRBV18 with TRBJ2-2, with 8 bases fitting TRBD2. CDR1 and CDR2 (germline): KGHSH, LQKENI. The CDR3 has 17 residues. The trim removed 2 bases at V and 0 bases at J, leaving 5 bases unmatched. The CDR3 DNA follows: TGTGCCAGCTCACCAGCGGGGGGCCCAACGAACACCGGGGAGCTGTTTTTT. This codes for CASSPAGGPTNTGELFF. Looking up the rest from reference TRBV18 and TRBJ2-2 gives the full variable domain: NAGVMQNPRHLVRRRGQEARLRCSPMKGHSHVYWYRQLPEEGLKFMVYLQKENIIDESGMPKERFSAEFPKEGPSILRIQQVVRGDSAAYFCASSPAGGPTNTGELFFGEGSRLTVL.

The chain recombines TRBV5-1 with TRBJ1-1; TRBD1 is a possible D gene (5 bases). V lost 5 bases to trimming and J lost 2 bases, with 19 bases between them. The CDR3 loop spans 16 amino acids. Germline V gene lookup returns CDR1 SGHRS and CDR2 YFSETQ. This chain's CDR3 is CASRVTVLSLNTEAFF. The CDR3 DNA reads as TGCGCCAGCAGGGTGACAGTACTCTCACTAAACACTGAAGCTTTCTTT.

J is TRBJ1-2 and V is TRBV5-8, with D unresolved. The CDR3 covers 14 residues. Germline V gene data show CDR1 as SGHTS and CDR2 as YDEGEE. V was shortened by 5 bases and J by 2 bases, with 13 bases between the two germline ends. This CDR3 reads CASRLGRENYGYTF. CDR3 bases: TGTGCCAGCAGGTTAGGACGGGAGAACTATGGCTACACCTTC.

The gene calls are TRBV7-2 and TRBJ2-5; D gene unclear. There are 14 residues in the CDR3. The ends were cut back, 2 bases at V and 3 bases at J, with 10 bases in the middle. Germline CDR1 is SGHTA and CDR2 is FQGNSA. The CDR3 sequence: CASSLLVRKETQYF. CDR3 sequence (DNA): TGTGCCAGCAGCTTACTAGTGCGCAAAGAGACCCAGTACTTC.

The rearrangement links TRBV12-3 or TRBV12-4 to TRBJ2-5; D remains unclear. The CDR3 contains 11 residues. Trimming took 5 bases from V and 6 from J, leaving 7 bases between them. The CDR3 loop reads CASSLQKTQYF. DNA for the CDR3: TGTGCCAGCAGTCTACAGAAGACCCAGTACTTC.

This sequence joins TRBV6-4 and TRBJ2-1, with D maybe TRBD2 (6 bases). CDR3 length: 15 amino acids. Germline V lookup: CDR1 MRHNA, CDR2 SNTAGT. With 3 bases removed from V and 3 bases from J, the gap between germline ends came to 12 bases. CDR3 protein: CASSEAPGGYNEQFF. DNA of the CDR3: TGTGCCAGCAGTGAGGCCCCCGGGGGCTACAATGAGCAGTTCTTC.

The chain recombines TRBV6-6 with TRBJ1-2, with TRBD1 matching over 7 bases. CDR3 size: 15 residues. Trimming removed 4 bases from V and 3 bases from J; junction bases left unmatched: 8. Germline CDR1 reads MNHNY; CDR2 reads SVGAGI (reference sequence). CDR3 sequence (DNA): TGTGCCAGCAGTTCCGTGGACAGGCGCGACTATGGCTACACCTTC. It translates to CASSSVDRRDYGYTF.

V gene TRBV5-1 combines with J gene TRBJ2-3; TRBD1 might be the D (5 bases). The germline V gene encodes CDR1 SGHRS and CDR2 YFSETQ. The V end was cut by 4 bases, the J end by 0 bases, with 12 bases between. The CDR3 contains 15 residues. CDR3 loop: CASSQGLTSTDTQYF. The CDR3 bases are TGCGCCAGCAGCCAGGGTCTTACTAGCACAGATACGCAGTATTTT.

The rearrangement links TRBV6-4 to TRBJ2-2, with no clear D. The CDR3 is made up of 12 amino acids. Trimming removed 8 bases from V and 2 bases from J, with 6 bases in between. Per germline, CDR1 MRHNA and CDR2 SNTAGT. The chain's CDR3 is CASGANTGELFF. CDR3 bases: TGTGCCAGCGGAGCAAACACCGGGGAGCTGTTTTTT.

A few counts support this clone. V usage is TRBV4-1 and J usage is TRBJ2-1; weak D call: TRBD2 (5 bases). This CDR3 contains 16 residues. Germline assignment: CDR1 MGHRA and CDR2 YSYEKL. The V gene lost 0 bases and the J gene lost 4 bases, with 13 bases spanning the gap. The CDR3 reads CASSQEPAVLYNEQFF. In nucleotides, the CDR3 is TGCGCCAGCAGCCAAGAGCCAGCGGTGCTTTACAATGAGCAGTTCTTC.

The rearrangement links TRBV13 to TRBJ2-5; tentative D call: TRBD2 (6 bases). From germline, CDR1 is PRHDT and CDR2 FYEKMQ (reference sequence). The CDR3 is 16 residues long. The germline V and J ends were trimmed by 4 bases and 5 bases, with 20 bases remaining between them. The DNA for the CDR3 is TGTGCCAGCAGCTATTCTGGGGGGTTTCGCCGTGAGACCCAGTACTTC. It translates to CASSYSGGFRRETQYF.

This sequence joins TRBV30 and TRBJ1-2; 9 bases line up with TRBD1. V trimming: 3 bases; J trimming: 8 bases; junction bases outside the gene matches: 13. The CDR3 loop spans 15 amino acids. Germline V gives CDR1 GTSNPN, CDR2 SVGIG (reference sequence). The CDR3 DNA reads TGTGCCTGGAGCCTCGGGCGGGACAGGGTCCAGGGCTACACCTTC. The encoded protein is CAWSLGRDRVQGYTF.